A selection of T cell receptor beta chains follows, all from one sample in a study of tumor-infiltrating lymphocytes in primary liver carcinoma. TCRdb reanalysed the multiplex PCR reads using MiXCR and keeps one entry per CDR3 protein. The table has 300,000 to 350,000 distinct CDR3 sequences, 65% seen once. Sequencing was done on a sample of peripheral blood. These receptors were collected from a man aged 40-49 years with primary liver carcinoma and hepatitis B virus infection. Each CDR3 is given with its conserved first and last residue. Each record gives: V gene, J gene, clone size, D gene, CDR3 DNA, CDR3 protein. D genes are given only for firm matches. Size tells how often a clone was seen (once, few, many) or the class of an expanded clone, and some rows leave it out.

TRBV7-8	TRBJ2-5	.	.	TGTGCCAGCAGCCGAGAACGGGCCGGGCCGGAGACCCTGTACTTC	CASSRERAGPETLYF
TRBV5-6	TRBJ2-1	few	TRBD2	TGTGCCAGCAGCCTGTTGGGAGGGAGTAGCGGGACTGAGCAGTTCTTC	CASSLLGGSSGTEQFF
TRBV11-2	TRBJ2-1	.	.	TGTGCCAGCAGCGAAGCCGGACTAACGGGAAATAATGGGCAGTTCTTC	CASSEAGLTGNNGQFF
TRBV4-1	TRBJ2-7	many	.	TGCGCCAGCAGCCAAGAAGGTCCTTACGAGCAGTACTTC	CASSQEGPYEQYF
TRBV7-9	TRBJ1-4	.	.	TGTGCCAGCAGCTTAGTGCCGGAGGAAGGTGAAAAACTGTTTTTT	CASSLVPEEGEKLFF
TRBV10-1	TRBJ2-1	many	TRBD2	TGCGCCAGCAGTGAGGTACTAGCGGGAACCAATGAGCAGTTCTTC	CASSEVLAGTNEQFF
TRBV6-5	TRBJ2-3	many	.	TGTGCCAGCAGTCGGACTAGCACAGATACGCAGTATTTT	CASSRTSTDTQYF
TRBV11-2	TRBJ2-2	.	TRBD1	TGTGCCAGCAGACCTCGGGACAGGACCGGAGAGCTGTTTTTT	CASRPRDRTGELFF
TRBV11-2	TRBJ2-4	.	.	TGTGCCAACAGCTTGTTCTTTGGCGGGTCAGCGGCCAAAAACTTTCAGTACTTC	CANSLFFGGSAAKNFQYF
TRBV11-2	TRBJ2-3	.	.	TGCACCATCAGCTTTTCGGGGGCTAGCACAGATACGCAGTATTTT	CTISFSGASTDTQYF
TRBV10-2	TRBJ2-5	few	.	TGCGCCAGCAGTAGCCGGTCTACTGGGTCCTATAAGGATATTGGGACCCAGTACTTC	CASSSRSTGSYKDIGTQYF
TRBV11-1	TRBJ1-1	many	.	TGTGCCAGCACCTCACGGTGGGGCGCGTGGACTGAAGCTTTCTTT	CASTSRWGAWTEAFF
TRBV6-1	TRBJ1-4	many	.	TGTGCCAGTGAAAGCGGGACCCAAGAAAAACTGTTTTTT	CASESGTQEKLFF
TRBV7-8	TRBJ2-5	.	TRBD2	TGTGCCGGCAGCCCAGGGACTAGCGGGAGGATACTGACCCAGTACTTC	CAGSPGTSGRILTQYF
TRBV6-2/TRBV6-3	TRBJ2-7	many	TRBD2	TGTGCCAGCAGATCACGCTCCGGGACTAGCTTCACCTACGAGCAGTACTTC	CASRSRSGTSFTYEQYF
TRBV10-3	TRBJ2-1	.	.	TGTGCCATCAGTGAGTCGTCAGGGCCCTACAATGAGCAGTTCTTC	CAISESSGPYNEQFF
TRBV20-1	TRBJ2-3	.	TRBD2	TGCAGTGCCCGACTAGCGGGCGCCACAGATACGCAGTATTTT	CSARLAGATDTQYF
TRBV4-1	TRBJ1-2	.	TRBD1	TGCGCCAGCAGCCAAGAAGGGGACAGGGGGCCCCTTAACTATGGCTACACCTTC	CASSQEGDRGPLNYGYTF
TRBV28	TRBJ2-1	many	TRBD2	TGTGCCAGCAGTTTTACTAGCGAGATCTACAATGAGCAGTTCTTC	CASSFTSEIYNEQFF
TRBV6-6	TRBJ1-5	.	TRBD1	TGTGCCAGCAGCGGACCCGGGACAGCCGGCATTCAGCCCCAGCATTTT	CASSGPGTAGIQPQHF
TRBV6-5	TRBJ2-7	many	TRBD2	TGTGCCAGCAGTTACGACCGGGACTACCCCTACGAGCAGTACTTC	CASSYDRDYPYEQYF
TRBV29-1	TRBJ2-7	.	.	TGCAGCGATCGTGAGAGGCCCTACGAGCAGTACTTC	CSDRERPYEQYF
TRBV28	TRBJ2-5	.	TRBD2	TGTGTCAGCAGTTCGACTAGCGGGAGGCACCAAGAGACCCAGTACTTC	CVSSSTSGRHQETQYF
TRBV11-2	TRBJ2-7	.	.	TGTGCCAGTAGTCTTACTAGCAGATCCTACGAGCAGTACTTC	CASSLTSRSYEQYF
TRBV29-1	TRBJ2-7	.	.	TGCAGCGTTTGTGATCGTGGCATCTACGAGCAGTACTTC	CSVCDRGIYEQYF
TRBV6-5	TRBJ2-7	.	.	TGTGCCGGCAGTTACTTTATCCGGGGGCGTGAGCAGTACTTC	CAGSYFIRGREQYF
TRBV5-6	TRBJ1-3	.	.	TGTGCCAGCAGCTTTCAGGCCAAAGCTGGAAACACCATATATTTT	CASSFQAKAGNTIYF